Described below is a single T cell receptor (beta chain) sequence and its context. The data were taken from a study of blood T cell repertoires in COVID-19. Study-level information: PBMCs, B-cell-depleted T cells, or T cells were the source of the cDNA or gDNA that made up the material.

CDR3 length equals 15 residues. CDR1 MRHNA and CDR2 SNTAGT come from the germline V gene. V was shortened by 7 bases and J by 8 bases, with 20 bases between the two germline ends. Original data processing: Counts of nucleated cells, estimated from reference gene primer amplification, were obtained. Generated by immunoSEQ multiplex PCR, the TCRdb table keeps only in-frame clones and is missing some. The V and J calls and clone size were taken over from that table, and D and trimming were inferred from the DNA. The data hold tens of thousands of clones, with 85% to 90% observed a single time. The rearrangement links TRBV6-4 to TRBJ1-4; a possible D gene is TRBD1 (6 bases). The sequencing input was peripheral blood. This TCR was sampled from a human donor in a cohort sampled during active COVID-19. The CDR3 DNA sequence: TGTGCCAGCACTCCCCCCGGGGGGGCTTGGGAAAAACTGTTTTTT. This codes for CASTPPGGAWEKLFF.